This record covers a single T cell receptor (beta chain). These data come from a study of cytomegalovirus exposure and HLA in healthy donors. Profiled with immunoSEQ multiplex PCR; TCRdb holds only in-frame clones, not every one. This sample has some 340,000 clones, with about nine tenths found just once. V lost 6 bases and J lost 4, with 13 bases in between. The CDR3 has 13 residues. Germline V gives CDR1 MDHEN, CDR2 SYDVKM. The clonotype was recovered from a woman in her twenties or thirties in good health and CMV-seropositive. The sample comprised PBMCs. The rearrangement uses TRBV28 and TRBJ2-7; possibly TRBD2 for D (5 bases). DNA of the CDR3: TGTGCCAGCAGCCGTGAGGGTCTTTACGAGCAGTACTTC. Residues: CASSREGLYEQYF.